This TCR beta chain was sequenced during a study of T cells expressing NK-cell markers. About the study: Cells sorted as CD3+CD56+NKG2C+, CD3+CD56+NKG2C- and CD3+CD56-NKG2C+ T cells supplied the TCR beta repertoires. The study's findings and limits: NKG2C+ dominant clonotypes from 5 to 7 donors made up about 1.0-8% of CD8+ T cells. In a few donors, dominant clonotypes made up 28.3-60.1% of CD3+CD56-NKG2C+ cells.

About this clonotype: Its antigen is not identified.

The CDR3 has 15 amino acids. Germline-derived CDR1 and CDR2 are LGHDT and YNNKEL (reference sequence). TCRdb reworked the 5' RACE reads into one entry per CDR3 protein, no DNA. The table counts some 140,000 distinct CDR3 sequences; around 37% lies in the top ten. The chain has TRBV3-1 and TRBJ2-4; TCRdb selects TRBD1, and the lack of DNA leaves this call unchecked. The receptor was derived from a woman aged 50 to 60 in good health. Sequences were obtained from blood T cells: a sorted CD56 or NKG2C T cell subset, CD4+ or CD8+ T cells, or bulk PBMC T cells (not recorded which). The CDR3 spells CASSQWGENENIQYF.